Listed below are T cell receptor beta chains from one sample, sequenced in a study of T cell repertoires in cytomegalovirus infection. TCRdb reprocessed the reads via MiXCR and lists one record per CDR3 protein. The sample shows roughly 760,000 distinct CDR3 sequences, less than 40% of them seen only once. Sequencing was carried out using PBMCs. The receptor source for this set is a human donor in good health (CMV status not recorded). Some clones in this sample may be carry-over from other donors' samples. CDR3s include the opening cysteine and the closing phenylalanine or tryptophan. Each record gives: J gene, D gene, CDR3 length, clone size, V gene, CDR3 DNA, CDR3 protein. The D gene is left open where the match is weak. A clone size is listed for some rows: how often the clone was seen (once, few, many), or a class if it is expanded.

j_call: TRBJ2-6
d_call: NA
cdr3_length: 14
clone_size: few
v_call: TRBV7-9
cdr3_nt: TGTGCCAGCCGCGGCCAGGCCGGGGCCAACGTCCTGACTTTC
cdr3_aa: CASRGQAGANVLTF

j_call: TRBJ1-2
d_call: NA
cdr3_length: 14
clone_size: NA
v_call: TRBV6-1
cdr3_nt: TGTGCCAGCAGTGAACGGTGGATAGACTATGGCTACACCTTC
cdr3_aa: CASSERWIDYGYTF

j_call: TRBJ2-7
d_call: NA
cdr3_length: 15
clone_size: NA
v_call: TRBV20-1
cdr3_nt: TGCAGTGCTAGAGAGTTGAGTGTAAGCGCCTACGAGCAGTACTTC
cdr3_aa: CSARELSVSAYEQYF

j_call: TRBJ2-6
d_call: NA
cdr3_length: 15
clone_size: few
v_call: TRBV28
cdr3_nt: TGTGCCAGCAGTTCAGGGATTTCTGGGGCCAACGTCCTGACTTTC
cdr3_aa: CASSSGISGANVLTF

j_call: TRBJ2-5
d_call: TRBD1
cdr3_length: 15
clone_size: few
v_call: TRBV5-1
cdr3_nt: TGCGCCAGCAGCCCCACGCCAGGGGGCGGAGAGACCCAGTACTTC
cdr3_aa: CASSPTPGGGETQYF

j_call: TRBJ2-1
d_call: NA
cdr3_length: 11
clone_size: NA
v_call: TRBV28
cdr3_nt: TGTGCCATTCGCACATACAATGAGCAGTTCTTC
cdr3_aa: CAIRTYNEQFF

j_call: TRBJ2-3
d_call: NA
cdr3_length: 15
clone_size: once
v_call: TRBV20-1
cdr3_nt: TGCAGTGCTAGAGCAATTCAGATTAGGGCAGATACGCAGTATTTT
cdr3_aa: CSARAIQIRADTQYF

j_call: TRBJ1-3
d_call: NA
cdr3_length: 16
clone_size: few
v_call: TRBV12-3/TRBV12-4
cdr3_nt: TGTGCCAGCACCTCGCAGGGGACGATCTCTGGAAACACCATATATTTT
cdr3_aa: CASTSQGTISGNTIYF

j_call: TRBJ2-1
d_call: TRBD2
cdr3_length: 15
clone_size: few
v_call: TRBV19
cdr3_nt: TGTGCCAGTAGCCAACTAGCGGGAGGGCCCCATGAGCAGTTCTTC
cdr3_aa: CASSQLAGGPHEQFF

j_call: TRBJ2-1
d_call: NA
cdr3_length: 13
clone_size: few
v_call: TRBV11-2
cdr3_nt: TGTGCCAGCAGCTTAGAAGTTCGGAATGAGCAGTTCTTC
cdr3_aa: CASSLEVRNEQFF

j_call: TRBJ1-2
d_call: NA
cdr3_length: 12
clone_size: NA
v_call: TRBV7-8
cdr3_nt: TGTGCCAGCAGCTTAGGTGGTGGGGTCTACACCTTC
cdr3_aa: CASSLGGGVYTF

j_call: TRBJ1-1
d_call: NA
cdr3_length: 11
clone_size: NA
v_call: TRBV20-1
cdr3_nt: TGCAGTGCTAGATGGGGGGTTGAAGCTTTCTTT
cdr3_aa: CSARWGVEAFF

j_call: TRBJ1-1
d_call: NA
cdr3_length: 12
clone_size: few
v_call: TRBV25-1
cdr3_nt: TGTGCCAGCAGTGCCAGGGGTACTGAAGCTTTCTTT
cdr3_aa: CASSARGTEAFF

j_call: TRBJ1-2
d_call: NA
cdr3_length: 15
clone_size: NA
v_call: TRBV4-1
cdr3_nt: TGCGCCAGCAGCCAAGATAGGGGGAGAAACTATGGCTACACCTTC
cdr3_aa: CASSQDRGRNYGYTF

j_call: TRBJ1-5
d_call: NA
cdr3_length: 14
clone_size: NA
v_call: TRBV28
cdr3_nt: TGTGCCAGTAGCCTCCTGACCCTCAATCAGCCCCAGCATTTT
cdr3_aa: CASSLLTLNQPQHF

j_call: TRBJ2-2
d_call: TRBD2
cdr3_length: 22
clone_size: once
v_call: TRBV9
cdr3_nt: TGTGCCAGCAGTGAAACCACCGGGACTAGCGGGGGGGATGGCGGTAGGAGCGGGGAGCTGTTTTTT
cdr3_aa: CASSETTGTSGGDGGRSGELFF

j_call: TRBJ2-5
d_call: NA
cdr3_length: 15
clone_size: NA
v_call: TRBV5-1
cdr3_nt: TGCGCCAGCGGAGGGGGCGAGACGTACCAAGAGACCCAGTACTTC
cdr3_aa: CASGGGETYQETQYF

j_call: TRBJ2-7
d_call: NA
cdr3_length: 15
clone_size: NA
v_call: TRBV11-2
cdr3_nt: TGTGCCAGCAGCTTAGTTGGAGACATGCGGTACGAGCAGTACTTC
cdr3_aa: CASSLVGDMRYEQYF

j_call: TRBJ2-1
d_call: TRBD1
cdr3_length: 16
clone_size: NA
v_call: TRBV20-1
cdr3_nt: TGCAGTGCTAGAGAACCGGTGAGGGACAGCTACAATGAGCAGTTCTTC
cdr3_aa: CSAREPVRDSYNEQFF

j_call: TRBJ2-3
d_call: TRBD2
cdr3_length: 18
clone_size: NA
v_call: TRBV10-3
cdr3_nt: TGTGCCATCAGTGAACCCACTAGCGGGAGCCTTAGCACAGATACGCAGTATTTT
cdr3_aa: CAISEPTSGSLSTDTQYF

j_call: TRBJ1-1
d_call: NA
cdr3_length: 12
clone_size: many
v_call: TRBV7-2
cdr3_nt: TGTGCCAGCAGCCCTCGAATCACTGAAGCTTTCTTT
cdr3_aa: CASSPRITEAFF

j_call: TRBJ2-7
d_call: TRBD2
cdr3_length: 16
clone_size: NA
v_call: TRBV5-1
cdr3_nt: TGCGCCAGCAGCTTGGACGCCGGGACTACCACCTACGAGCAGTACTTC
cdr3_aa: CASSLDAGTTTYEQYF

j_call: TRBJ1-1
d_call: NA
cdr3_length: 12
clone_size: many
v_call: TRBV28
cdr3_nt: TGTGCCAGCAGTTCGGGATGGACTGAAGCTTTCTTT
cdr3_aa: CASSSGWTEAFF

j_call: TRBJ2-2
d_call: NA
cdr3_length: 17
clone_size: NA
v_call: TRBV7-6
cdr3_nt: TGTGCCAGCAGCTCACATCCTGGGGCTACGAACACCGGGGAGCTGTTTTTT
cdr3_aa: CASSSHPGATNTGELFF

j_call: TRBJ1-2
d_call: NA
cdr3_length: 13
clone_size: few
v_call: TRBV3-1
cdr3_nt: TGTGCCAGCAGCCCCCGCCAGGTGGATGGCTACACCTTC
cdr3_aa: CASSPRQVDGYTF

j_call: TRBJ1-1
d_call: TRBD1
cdr3_length: 13
clone_size: NA
v_call: TRBV29-1
cdr3_nt: TGCAGCGGGTTTACAGGGGTCGGCACTGAAGCTTTCTTT
cdr3_aa: CSGFTGVGTEAFF

j_call: TRBJ2-7
d_call: TRBD2
cdr3_length: 17
clone_size: many
v_call: TRBV7-8
cdr3_nt: TGTGCCAGCAGCCCGTCGTTTGCGAGCGGGAGGGTAAGCGAGCAGTACTTC
cdr3_aa: CASSPSFASGRVSEQYF

j_call: TRBJ2-7
d_call: TRBD1
cdr3_length: 15
clone_size: NA
v_call: TRBV12-3/TRBV12-4
cdr3_nt: TGTGCCAGCAGTTTTGCGGGGACAGGGTTCTACGAGAAGTACTTC
cdr3_aa: CASSFAGTGFYEKYF

j_call: TRBJ2-1
d_call: TRBD2
cdr3_length: 16
clone_size: NA
v_call: TRBV11-3
cdr3_nt: TGTGCCAGCAGCTTCGAGCGGGGGAGCTCCTACAATGAGCAGTTCTTC
cdr3_aa: CASSFERGSSYNEQFF

j_call: TRBJ2-7
d_call: NA
cdr3_length: 11
clone_size: NA
v_call: TRBV29-1
cdr3_nt: TGCAGCGTCTCGCATGGGTACGAGCAGTACTTC
cdr3_aa: CSVSHGYEQYF

j_call: TRBJ2-7
d_call: TRBD2
cdr3_length: 16
clone_size: few
v_call: TRBV7-9
cdr3_nt: TGTGCCAGCAGCTTAGGGGCTAGCGGGAGTCTATACGAGCAGTACTTC
cdr3_aa: CASSLGASGSLYEQYF

j_call: TRBJ1-4
d_call: TRBD1
cdr3_length: 13
clone_size: few
v_call: TRBV28
cdr3_nt: TGTGCCAGCAGCGACAGGGCGGTTGAAAAACTGTTTTTT
cdr3_aa: CASSDRAVEKLFF

j_call: TRBJ1-1
d_call: NA
cdr3_length: 12
clone_size: NA
v_call: TRBV7-1
cdr3_nt: TGTGCCAGCCACAGGGAGAACACTGAAGCTTTCTTT
cdr3_aa: CASHRENTEAFF

j_call: TRBJ2-7
d_call: TRBD1
cdr3_length: 14
clone_size: few
v_call: TRBV28
cdr3_nt: TGTGCCAGCAGGGACCAGGGGGCAACCTACGAGCAGTACTTC
cdr3_aa: CASRDQGATYEQYF

j_call: TRBJ1-1
d_call: NA
cdr3_length: 14
clone_size: once
v_call: TRBV3-1
cdr3_nt: TGTGCCAGCAGCCAGCTGACCGGGACACATGAAGCTTTCTTT
cdr3_aa: CASSQLTGTHEAFF

j_call: TRBJ2-2
d_call: TRBD1
cdr3_length: 15
clone_size: NA
v_call: TRBV7-2
cdr3_nt: TGTGCCAGCATCTCGACAGGGTCCAACACCGGGGAGCTTTTTTTT
cdr3_aa: CASISTGSNTGELFF

j_call: TRBJ2-1
d_call: NA
cdr3_length: 22
clone_size: NA
v_call: TRBV19
cdr3_nt: TGTGCCAGTAGTATGGGACCTCATCATTACCAGGGAGAGAGGCTCTCCTACAATGAGCAGTTCTTC
cdr3_aa: CASSMGPHHYQGERLSYNEQFF

j_call: TRBJ2-2
d_call: TRBD1
cdr3_length: 15
clone_size: once
v_call: TRBV12-3/TRBV12-4
cdr3_nt: TGTGCCAGCAGTCGGGACAGGCTAAGCACCGGGGAGCTGTTTTTT
cdr3_aa: CASSRDRLSTGELFF

j_call: TRBJ2-1
d_call: NA
cdr3_length: 17
clone_size: NA
v_call: TRBV18
cdr3_nt: TGTGCCAGCTCACCACTGATGGGGAGCCGCTCCTACAATGAGCAGTTCTTC
cdr3_aa: CASSPLMGSRSYNEQFF

j_call: TRBJ1-2
d_call: TRBD1
cdr3_length: 15
clone_size: few
v_call: TRBV7-3
cdr3_nt: TGTGCCAGCAGCCCTGGGACAGGGGGCGCGTATGGCTACACCTTC
cdr3_aa: CASSPGTGGAYGYTF

j_call: TRBJ1-5
d_call: NA
cdr3_length: 14
clone_size: NA
v_call: TRBV7-9
cdr3_nt: TGTGCCAGCAGCTTAGACAGGCCAGATCAGCCCCAGCATTTT
cdr3_aa: CASSLDRPDQPQHF

j_call: TRBJ1-4
d_call: TRBD1
cdr3_length: 18
clone_size: few
v_call: TRBV7-6
cdr3_nt: TGTGCCAGCAGCTTCGGGCGAACAGGGGGTCGGACTAATGAAAAACTGTTTTTT
cdr3_aa: CASSFGRTGGRTNEKLFF

j_call: TRBJ2-7
d_call: TRBD2
cdr3_length: 17
clone_size: NA
v_call: TRBV15
cdr3_nt: TGTGCCACCAGCCCAGGTTATCTAGCGGCCCACTCCTACGAGCAGTACTTC
cdr3_aa: CATSPGYLAAHSYEQYF

j_call: TRBJ2-1
d_call: TRBD2
cdr3_length: 15
clone_size: NA
v_call: TRBV7-9
cdr3_nt: TGTGCCAGCAGCTCCCGTCGTAGCGGGAGTAATGAGCAGTTCTTC
cdr3_aa: CASSSRRSGSNEQFF

j_call: TRBJ2-5
d_call: NA
cdr3_length: 14
clone_size: NA
v_call: TRBV10-3
cdr3_nt: TGTGCCATCAGCCGAAAAACCGGACGGGAGACCCAGTACTTC
cdr3_aa: CAISRKTGRETQYF

j_call: TRBJ1-4
d_call: TRBD1
cdr3_length: 18
clone_size: NA
v_call: TRBV11-2
cdr3_nt: TGTGCCAGCAGCCGAGGGGCCATACTGACAGGGGCGAGGGAAAAACTGTTTTTT
cdr3_aa: CASSRGAILTGAREKLFF

j_call: TRBJ1-5
d_call: NA
cdr3_length: 13
clone_size: few
v_call: TRBV27
cdr3_nt: TGTGCCAGCAGGACGGGGGGTGGGCAGCCCCAGCATTTT
cdr3_aa: CASRTGGGQPQHF

j_call: TRBJ1-1
d_call: NA
cdr3_length: 16
clone_size: few
v_call: TRBV5-6
cdr3_nt: TGTGCCAGCAGCTTGTTTTATTGGTCCGGGGAGACTGAAGCTTTCTTT
cdr3_aa: CASSLFYWSGETEAFF

j_call: TRBJ2-7
d_call: TRBD2
cdr3_length: 14
clone_size: NA
v_call: TRBV28
cdr3_nt: TGTGCCAGCAACTTAGCGGGAGGGCCTAAGAAGCAGTACTTC
cdr3_aa: CASNLAGGPKKQYF

j_call: TRBJ2-2
d_call: TRBD2
cdr3_length: 17
clone_size: NA
v_call: TRBV29-1
cdr3_nt: TGCAGCGTTGAACCCCAACTAGCGGGAGGTAACACCGGGGAGCTGTTTTTT
cdr3_aa: CSVEPQLAGGNTGELFF

j_call: TRBJ1-1
d_call: NA
cdr3_length: 16
clone_size: many
v_call: TRBV7-2
cdr3_nt: TGTGCCAGCAGCCCCCCCCCCGTATTCCGGGACACTGAAGCTTTCTTT
cdr3_aa: CASSPPPVFRDTEAFF

j_call: TRBJ1-3
d_call: NA
cdr3_length: 12
clone_size: NA
v_call: TRBV12-3/TRBV12-4
cdr3_nt: TGTGCCAGCAACTTCCTTTCAAACACCATATATTTT
cdr3_aa: CASNFLSNTIYF

j_call: TRBJ2-1
d_call: TRBD1
cdr3_length: 16
clone_size: few
v_call: TRBV28
cdr3_nt: TGTGCCAGCAGGGACACCGGGACAGGGGGCCGTAATGAGCAGTTCTTC
cdr3_aa: CASRDTGTGGRNEQFF

j_call: TRBJ2-7
d_call: NA
cdr3_length: 12
clone_size: NA
v_call: TRBV15
cdr3_nt: TGTGCCACCAGCAGAGATCCCCGCGAGCAGTACTTC
cdr3_aa: CATSRDPREQYF

j_call: TRBJ2-2
d_call: TRBD2
cdr3_length: 17
clone_size: NA
v_call: TRBV7-2
cdr3_nt: TGTGCCAGCAGCTGGACTAGCGGGGGGGCCGACACCGGGGAGCTGTTTTTT
cdr3_aa: CASSWTSGGADTGELFF

j_call: TRBJ2-1
d_call: NA
cdr3_length: 14
clone_size: NA
v_call: TRBV5-4
cdr3_nt: TGTGCCAGCAGCTCCCACGCCGGGGCGAATGAGCAGTTCTTC
cdr3_aa: CASSSHAGANEQFF

j_call: TRBJ2-5
d_call: NA
cdr3_length: 14
clone_size: NA
v_call: TRBV7-2
cdr3_nt: TGTGCCAGCAGCTTCGGCGACAGAAAAGAGACCCAGTACTTC
cdr3_aa: CASSFGDRKETQYF

j_call: TRBJ2-7
d_call: TRBD2
cdr3_length: 12
clone_size: NA
v_call: TRBV18
cdr3_nt: TGTGCCACCCGAAGCGGGACCTACGAGCAGTACTTC
cdr3_aa: CATRSGTYEQYF

j_call: TRBJ1-1
d_call: NA
cdr3_length: 16
clone_size: few
v_call: TRBV4-1
cdr3_nt: TGCGCCAGCAGCCAAGACCGGTTAGGGTGGAACACTGAAGCTTTCTTT
cdr3_aa: CASSQDRLGWNTEAFF